These 17 T cell receptor beta chains share one sample of origin, sequenced in a study of technical replicates of blood from a few donors. Repertoires were generated with immunoSEQ multiplex PCR, while TCRdb's copy carries only in-frame clones and drops some. This table has tens of thousands of clones, around 87% appearing once. The sequenced sample was PBMCs. These receptors all stem from a human donor in good health. Some clones in this sample may be carry-over from other donors' samples.

The count of this clone is one. The gene calls are TRBV5-4 and TRBJ2-5, with 8 nucleotides matching TRBD2. The CDR3 has 15 amino acids. V shed 6 bases, J shed 2 bases, and the junction held 9 bases outside the gene matches. Looked up from germline, CDR1 is SGHNT and CDR2 is YYREEE (reference sequence). The DNA of the CDR3 is TGTGCCAGCACCCCCCCGGGGGGGCCACAAGAGACCCAGTACTTC. Residues: CASTPPGGPQETQYF.

This chain joins TRBV7-2 and TRBJ1-2; D may be TRBD1 (6 bases). The germline V gene has CDR1 SGHTA and CDR2 FQGNSA. V lost 7 bases and J 7 bases, leaving 16 bases between the germline ends. The CDR3 totals 13 residues. CDR3 bases: TGTGCCAGCACCTTCCCGGACAGCTCTGGCTACACCTTC. This codes for CASTFPDSSGYTF.

The V and J genes are TRBV5-1 and TRBJ2-7, with 13 bases fitting TRBD2. The CDR3 runs 13 residues. Germline V gene sequence: CDR1 SGHRS, CDR2 YFSETQ. With 4 bases clipped from V and 13 bases from J, the junction kept 8 bases outside the gene matches. CDR3 sequence (DNA): TGCGCCAGCAGCACCTCCGGGACTAGCGGGACATACTTC. It encodes CASSTSGTSGTYF.

The chain couples TRBV30 to TRBJ2-1; 8 bases match TRBD1. The trim removed 3 bases at V and 13 bases at J, leaving 8 bases unmatched. The CDR3 totals 12 residues. Germline V gene sequence: CDR1 GTSNPN, CDR2 SVGIG (reference sequence). The CDR3 nucleotides are TGTGCCTGGAGCTCGAGGACAGGGAGCCAGTTCTTC. Residues: CAWSSRTGSQFF.

The V call is TRBV4-1, the J call TRBJ2-2; D is uncertain. Per the germline V gene, CDR1 is MGHRA and CDR2 is YSYEKL. The CDR3 runs to 12 residues. V was cut by 1 base and J by 7 bases, with 4 bases left in between. This CDR3 is CASSQVVGELFF. Written as DNA, the CDR3 is TGCGCCAGCAGCCAAGTCGTCGGGGAGCTGTTTTTT.

In this sample, this clone is medium-sized. The chain uses TRBV5-1 and TRBJ2-1, with 10 nucleotides matching TRBD2. The J segment lost 6 bases and the V segment lost 2 bases, leaving 2 bases of the junction unmatched. This CDR3 has 14 amino acids. CDR1 is SGHRS, CDR2 YFSETQ, per germline. CDR3 in amino acids: CASSLAGGFNEQFF. The CDR3 nucleotides read TGCGCCAGCAGCTTAGCGGGAGGGTTCAATGAGCAGTTCTTC.

This clone has just a few counts. The gene calls are TRBV5-4 and TRBJ2-3; the match to TRBD2 covers 8 bases. V lost 3 bases, J lost 6 bases, and 0 bases stayed unmatched. The CDR3 length is 12 residues. Germline assignment: CDR1 SGHNT and CDR2 YYREEE (reference sequence). The CDR3 loop reads CASSSGGDTQYF. The CDR3 region has the DNA TGTGCCAGCAGCTCGGGGGGGGATACGCAGTATTTT. The entire variable domain, with the rest obtained from reference TRBV5-4 and TRBJ2-3, is as follows: ETGVTQSPTHLIKTRGQQVTLRCSSQSGHNTVSWYQQALGQGPQFIFQYYREEENGRGNFPPRFSGLQFPNYSSELNVNALELDDSALYLCASSSGGDTQYFGPGTRLTVL.

V gene TRBV27 combines with J gene TRBJ1-1; unclear D gene. Looked up from germline, CDR1 is MNHEY and CDR2 is SMNVEV (reference sequence). With 8 bases removed from V and 6 bases from J, the gap between germline ends came to 10 bases. This CDR3 has 11 amino acids. CDR3 DNA sequence: TGTGCCAGCTTAACAAGTTCTGAAGCTTTCTTT. Encoded protein: CASLTSSEAFF.

This chain joins TRBV19 and TRBJ1-6; weak D call: TRBD1 (5 bases). This CDR3 contains 14 residues. Looked up from germline, CDR1 is LNHDA and CDR2 is SQIVND (reference sequence). V was clipped by 1 base and J by 10 bases, with 11 bases between them. The chain's CDR3 is CASSIGGEGSPLHF. The CDR3 DNA reads as TGTGCCAGTAGTATAGGAGGGGAGGGGTCACCCCTCCACTTT. The whole variable domain, filled in from reference TRBV19 and TRBJ1-6, reads DGGITQSPKYLFRKEGQNVTLSCEQNLNHDAMYWYRQDPGQGLRLIYYSQIVNDFQKGDIAEGYSVSREKKESFPLTVTSAQKNPTAFYLCASSIGGEGSPLHFGNGTRLTVT.

The V gene is TRBV7-2, the J gene TRBJ2-1; TRBD2 is a possible D gene (8 bases). The CDR3 contains 14 residues. The germline CDR1 and CDR2 sequences are SGHTA and FQGNSA. V lost 4 bases, J lost 9 bases, and 16 bases lay in between. CDR3 nucleotide sequence: TGTGCCAGCAGCTCGAGGGGGCTAGCGGGTGAGCAGTTCTTC. Translated: CASSSRGLAGEQFF.

The rearrangement uses TRBV7-8 and TRBJ2-7; 7 nucleotides match TRBD1. The V and J ends lost 1 base and 3 bases, in that order; junction bases with no gene match: 6. Germline V gene lookup returns CDR1 SGHVS and CDR2 FQNEAQ. CDR3 length: 15 amino acids. The CDR3 is CASSLGAGGVYEQYF. The CDR3 DNA is TGTGCCAGCAGCTTAGGGGCAGGGGGAGTCTACGAGCAGTACTTC. Full variable domain (outside the CDR3, taken from reference TRBV7-8 and TRBJ2-7): GAGVSQSPRYKVAKRGQDVALRCDPISGHVSLFWYQQALGQGPEFLTYFQNEAQLDKSGLPSDRFFAERPEGSVSTLKIQRTQQEDSAVYLCASSLGAGGVYEQYFGPGTRLTVT.

The V and J genes are TRBV5-4 and TRBJ2-3; 7 nucleotides line up with TRBD1. The germline V gene has CDR1 SGHNT and CDR2 YYREEE (reference sequence). The ends lost 0 bases at V and 6 bases at J; junction bases unmatched: 4. This CDR3 has 14 residues. CDR3 nucleotide sequence: TGTGCCAGCAGCTTGGAATTCAGGGGGGATACGCAGTATTTT. This gives the protein CASSLEFRGDTQYF. The entire variable domain, with the rest obtained from reference TRBV5-4 and TRBJ2-3, is as follows: ETGVTQSPTHLIKTRGQQVTLRCSSQSGHNTVSWYQQALGQGPQFIFQYYREEENGRGNFPPRFSGLQFPNYSSELNVNALELDDSALYLCASSLEFRGDTQYFGPGTRLTVL.

CDR3 in DNA: TGTGCCATCAGGGGTCAGGGGGCCGATTCACCCCTCCACTTT. Translating gives CAIRGQGADSPLHF. The gene calls are TRBV10-3 and TRBJ1-6; TRBD1 matches 8 bases. In germline, CDR1 is ENHRY, CDR2 SYGVKD. This CDR3 comprises 14 residues. Losses at the gene ends were 6 bases for V and 8 bases for J; bases not matched to a gene: 6.

The chain couples TRBV7-6 to TRBJ1-6; D uncertain. The CDR3 totals 15 residues. Germline V gives CDR1 SGHVS, CDR2 FNYEAQ. V shed 1 base and J shed 6 bases, with 10 bases lying between them. CDR3 DNA sequence: TGTGCCAGCAGCTTAGATGAGCGGGTTAATTCACCCCTCCACTTT. Translating gives CASSLDERVNSPLHF. The full variable domain, its missing parts supplied by reference TRBV7-6 and TRBJ1-6, is GAGVSQSPRYKVTKRGQDVALRCDPISGHVSLYWYRQALGQGPEFLTYFNYEAQQDKSGLPNDRFSAERPEGSISTLTIQRTEQRDSAMYRCASSLDERVNSPLHFGNGTRLTVT.

J is TRBJ2-1 and V is TRBV6-5; 7 nucleotides match TRBD2. This CDR3 comprises 14 residues. CDR1 MNHEY and CDR2 SVGAGI come from the germline V gene. With V trimmed by 2 bases and J by 2 bases, 0 bases remained unmatched. In DNA form, the CDR3 reads TGTGCCAGCAGTTACGGGACTACCTACAATGAGCAGTTCTTC. Its protein is CASSYGTTYNEQFF.

The V and J genes are TRBV4-1 and TRBJ1-2; 9 bases map to TRBD1. The germline gives CDR1 MGHRA, CDR2 YSYEKL. The V segment lost 3 bases and the J segment 4 bases; nucleotides outside the gene matches: 3. The CDR3 has 14 residues. This CDR3 is CASSQGDRVYGYTF. The DNA of the CDR3 is TGCGCCAGCAGCCAGGGGGACAGGGTCTATGGCTACACCTTC.

The chain uses TRBV2 and TRBJ2-3, with D perhaps TRBD2 (6 bases). The CDR3 contains 16 residues. Trimming pared 10 bases from V and 2 bases from J, leaving 22 bases between. Germline V gene data show CDR1 as SNHLY and CDR2 as FYNNEI. The chain's CDR3 is CATGLVGTVNTDTQYF. DNA of the CDR3: TGTGCCACAGGCTTAGTTGGGACTGTAAACACAGATACGCAGTATTTT. The full variable domain, rest sourced from reference TRBV2 and TRBJ2-3, is EPEVTQTPSHQVTQMGQEVILRCVPISNHLYFYWYRQILGQKVEFLVSFYNNEISEKSEIFDDQFSVERPDGSNFTLKIRSTKLEDSAMYFCATGLVGTVNTDTQYFGPGTRLTVL.